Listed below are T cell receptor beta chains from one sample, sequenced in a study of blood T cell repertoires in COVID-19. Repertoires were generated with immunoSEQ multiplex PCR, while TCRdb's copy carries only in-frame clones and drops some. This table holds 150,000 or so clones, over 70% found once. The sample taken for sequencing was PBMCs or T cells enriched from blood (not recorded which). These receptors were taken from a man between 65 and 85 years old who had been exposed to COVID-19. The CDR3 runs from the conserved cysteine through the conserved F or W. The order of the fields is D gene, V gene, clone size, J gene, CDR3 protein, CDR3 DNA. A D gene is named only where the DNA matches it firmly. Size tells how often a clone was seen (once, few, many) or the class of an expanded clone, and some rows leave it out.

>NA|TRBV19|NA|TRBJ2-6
CASGSGPSSGANVLTF
TGTGCCAGTGGGTCAGGGCCTAGCTCTGGGGCCAACGTCCTGACTTTC
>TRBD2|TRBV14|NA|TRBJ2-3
CASSNRREASTDTQYF
TGTGCCAGCAGTAACAGGCGGGAGGCAAGCACAGATACGCAGTATTTT
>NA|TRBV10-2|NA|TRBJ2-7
CASSPDSSYEQYF
TGCGCCAGCTCACCCGACAGCTCCTACGAGCAGTACTTC
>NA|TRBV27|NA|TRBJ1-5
CASSLRATPTSQNQPQHF
TGTGCCAGCAGTTTACGTGCGACACCTACTTCCCAGAATCAGCCCCAGCATTTT
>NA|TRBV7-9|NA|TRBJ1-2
CASSSRTFYGYTF
TGTGCCAGCAGCTCCAGGACTTTCTATGGCTACACCTTC
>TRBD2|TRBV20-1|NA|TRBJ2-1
CSASRGEIYNEQFF
TGCAGTGCTAGTCGGGGGGAGATCTACAATGAGCAGTTCTTC
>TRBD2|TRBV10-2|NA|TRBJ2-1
CASRDSGRTYNEQFF
TGCGCCAGCAGGGATAGCGGGAGGACCTACAATGAGCAGTTCTTC
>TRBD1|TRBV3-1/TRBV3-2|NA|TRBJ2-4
CASSQVTGGGNIQYF
TGTGCCAGCAGCCAGGTGACAGGGGGCGGGAACATTCAGTACTTC
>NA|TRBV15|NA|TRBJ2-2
CATSRAPRGPYGNTGELFF
TGTGCCACCAGCAGAGCCCCCCGGGGTCCCTACGGGAACACCGGGGAGCTGTTTTTT
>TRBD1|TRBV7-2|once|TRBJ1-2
CASSFRPTGNYGYTF
TGTGCCAGCAGCTTCCGACCGACAGGGAACTATGGCTACACCTTC
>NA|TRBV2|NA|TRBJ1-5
CASSEEGTSNQPQHF
TGTGCCAGCAGTGAGGAGGGTACGAGCAATCAGCCCCAGCATTTT
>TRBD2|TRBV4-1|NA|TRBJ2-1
CASSHPSGRGTYNEQFF
TGCGCCAGCAGCCACCCCAGCGGGCGGGGGACTTACAATGAGCAGTTCTTC
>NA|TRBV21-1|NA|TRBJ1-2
CASSTKDREIGGYTF
TGTGCCAGCAGCACCAAGGACCGGGAGATTGGTGGCTACACCTTC
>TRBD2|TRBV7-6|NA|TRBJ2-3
CASSLGISGGTDTQYF
TGTGCCAGCAGCTTAGGCATTAGCGGGGGCACAGATACGCAGTATTTT
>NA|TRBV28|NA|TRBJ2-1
CASSPNAGRGEQFF
TGTGCCAGCAGTCCTAACGCGGGAAGGGGTGAGCAGTTCTTC
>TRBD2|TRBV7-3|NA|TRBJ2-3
CASSAFWAGGLKDTQYF
TGTGCCAGCAGCGCCTTCTGGGCGGGGGGGCTTAAAGATACGCAGTATTTT
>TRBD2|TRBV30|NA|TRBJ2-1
CAWRITSGGTEFF
TGTGCCTGGAGGATCACTAGCGGGGGGACGGAGTTCTTC
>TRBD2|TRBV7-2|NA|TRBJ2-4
CASSSQGGTSGSIKNIQYF
TGTGCCAGCAGCTCACAAGGGGGGACTAGCGGGAGTATCAAAAACATTCAGTACTTC
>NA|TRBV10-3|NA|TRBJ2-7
CAISDTYEQYF
TGTGCCATCAGTGATACCTACGAGCAGTACTTC
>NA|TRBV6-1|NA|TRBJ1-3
CASSDQGYSGNTIYF
TGTGCCAGCAGTGACCAGGGCTACTCTGGAAACACCATATATTTT
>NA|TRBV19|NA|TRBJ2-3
CASSIAQGYTDTQYF
TGTGCCAGTAGTATAGCGCAGGGATATACAGATACGCAGTATTTT
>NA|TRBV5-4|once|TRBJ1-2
CASSLAGRAGAGYTF
TGTGCCAGCAGCTTGGCCGGCCGGGCAGGGGCTGGCTACACCTTC
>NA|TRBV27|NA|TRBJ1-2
CASSLSVPPGGYTF
TGTGCCAGCAGTTTATCTGTACCCCCAGGTGGCTACACCTTC
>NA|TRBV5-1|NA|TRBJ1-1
CASSRESNTEAFF
TGCGCCAGCAGCCGAGAGTCGAACACTGAAGCTTTCTTT
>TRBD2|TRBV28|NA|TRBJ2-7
CASMVAGGPGEQYF
TGTGCAAGCATGGTTGCGGGAGGGCCGGGAGAGCAGTACTTC
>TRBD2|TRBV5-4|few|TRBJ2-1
CASSIGLAEYNEQFF
TGTGCCAGCAGCATAGGACTAGCGGAATACAATGAGCAGTTCTTC